This TCR beta chain was sequenced in a study of T-cell reconstitution after alpha-beta-depleted transplantation in children. Study outcomes and limitations: Several hundred expanded graft clones reportedly supplied alpha-beta T cells about two months after transplant. Diversity of TCRbeta at day 60 was high in some patients, arising from surviving recipient T cells and thymic progenitors.

V shed 3 bases and J shed 4 bases, with 6 bases lying between them. CDR3 length: 12 amino acids. CDR1 is MGHDK and CDR2 is SYGVNS in the germline V gene. This clonotype appeared a few times. Its target is unknown. Molecular barcoding with unique molecular identifiers was used for the TCRbeta library. TCRdb re-analysed the PCR reads in MiXCR, keeping a single row per CDR3 protein. This sample yields 750,000 to 950,000 distinct CDR3 sequences, of which 16% are seen a single time; around 4.5% belongs to the top ten. This TCR was sampled from a male patient aged 10 to 17 who had a stem cell transplant for acute lymphoblastic leukemia, so the T cells may come from the graft donor. This material consisted of PBMCs, mostly from graft donor cells, taken 360 days after TCRalphabeta/CD19-depleted stem cell transplant. The V and J genes are TRBV25-1 and TRBJ1-1, with D possibly TRBD1 on 6 matching bases. CDR3 bases: TGTGCCAGCAGTGACAGGGGCACTGAAGCTTTCTTT. This codes for CASSDRGTEAFF.